This T cell receptor (beta chain) comes out of a study of blood T cell repertoires in COVID-19. In germline, CDR1 is LGHNA, CDR2 YSLEER. The ends were cut back, 1 base at V and 6 bases at J, with 14 bases in the middle. CDR3 size: 15 residues. This table comes from immunoSEQ multiplex PCR, and its TCRdb copy is limited to in-frame clones, with some not included. The sample lists some 260,000 clones, approximately 90% occurring once. This chain uses TRBV4-3 with TRBJ2-3, with D possibly matching TRBD2 (7 bases). Source material: PBMCs or T cells enriched from blood (not recorded which). This TCR was sampled from a woman in her 30s with acute COVID-19. In DNA form, the CDR3 reads TGCGCCAGCAGCCAAGGGCACGGGGGGCGGGATACGCAGTATTTT. It translates to CASSQGHGGRDTQYF.